This paragraph reports one T cell receptor (beta chain). The antigen is undetermined. Germline values: CDR1 MNHEY, CDR2 SVGEGT. This CDR3 is 15 amino acids long. Trimming removed 3 bases from V and 4 bases from J; junction bases left unmatched: 7. These data are taken from a study of Ad26.COV2.S vaccination and SARS-CoV-2 variants. General study points: Total T cell responses may have been underestimated by the TCR breadth and depth analyses. Comparable non-spike TCR breadth was observed in vaccine and placebo recipients. It was vaccine recipients, not placebo recipients, who had the higher spike-specific TCR breadth.

The data were produced by immunoSEQ multiplex PCR, yet TCRdb's version contains in-frame clones alone and is incomplete. This table holds approximately 140,000 clones, roughly 85% found once. The chain links TRBV6-2 or TRBV6-3 to TRBJ2-7; TRBD1 matches at 9 bases. The sample in question was peripheral blood, obtained after recovery from COVID-19. The sequence was collected from a human donor who had recovered from COVID-19. CDR3 in DNA: TGTGCCAGCAGTTATGGCGGGACAGGGATTTACGAGCAGTACTTC. Amino acid sequence: CASSYGGTGIYEQYF.